Listed below are T cell receptor beta chains from one sample, sequenced in a study of Ad26.COV2.S vaccination and SARS-CoV-2 variants. The data were produced by immunoSEQ multiplex PCR, yet TCRdb's version contains in-frame clones alone and is incomplete. In the table there are about 680,000 clones, about 89% of which are singletons. Material: peripheral blood, obtained in a trial of Ad26.COV2.S vaccine versus placebo. The receptors originated from a person between 18 and 65 years old who received the Ad26.COV2.S COVID-19 vaccine or a placebo. CDR3s include the opening cysteine and the closing phenylalanine or tryptophan. Each record gives: V gene, clone size, D gene, J gene, CDR3 protein, CDR3 DNA. D genes are given only for firm matches. Only some rows state a clone size, as once, few, many or a class for expanded clones.

>TRBV19|-|-|TRBJ1-1
CASLSGRDYTEAFF
TGTGCCAGCCTCTCCGGACGGGACTACACTGAAGCTTTCTTT
>TRBV7-6|-|-|TRBJ1-1
CASSLDGITEAFF
TGTGCCAGCAGCCTAGACGGGATCACTGAAGCTTTCTTT
>TRBV29-1|-|-|TRBJ2-5
CSVVFVSGQETQYF
TGCAGCGTTGTGTTTGTATCGGGGCAAGAGACCCAGTACTTC
>TRBV2|-|TRBD1|TRBJ1-2
CASSALGGQGSYGYTF
TGTGCCAGCAGCGCCCTTGGAGGACAGGGTTCCTATGGCTACACCTTC
>TRBV5-1|-|-|TRBJ1-2
CASSLWVSYGYTF
TGCGCCAGCAGCTTGTGGGTTAGCTATGGCTACACCTTC
>TRBV7-6|-|TRBD2|TRBJ2-2
CASSSRTSGSTGELFF
TGTGCCAGCAGCTCCCGGACTAGCGGAAGCACCGGGGAGCTGTTTTTT
>TRBV5-8|-|-|TRBJ1-5
CASSLEGTQHF
TGTGCCAGCAGCTTGGAAGGGACCCAGCATTTT
>TRBV2|-|TRBD1|TRBJ2-5
CASYWGQGAQETQYF
TGTGCCAGCTATTGGGGACAGGGGGCCCAAGAGACCCAGTACTTC
>TRBV6-5|-|-|TRBJ2-7
CASSYRAGPTYEQYF
TGTGCCAGCAGTTACAGGGCGGGCCCAACCTACGAGCAGTACTTC
>TRBV12-3/TRBV12-4|-|-|TRBJ1-1
CASSFVGHTEAFF
TGTGCCAGCAGTTTCGTGGGCCACACTGAAGCTTTCTTT
>TRBV5-4|-|TRBD1|TRBJ1-1
CASSPRQGARTEAFF
TGTGCCAGCAGCCCCAGACAGGGGGCGAGGACTGAAGCTTTCTTT
>TRBV7-6|once|TRBD2|TRBJ2-1
CASSLVGLAVYNEQFF
TGTGCCAGCAGCCTAGTGGGACTAGCGGTCTACAATGAGCAGTTCTTC
>TRBV6-5|-|TRBD1|TRBJ2-7
CASSGNRGPLYEQYF
TGTGCCAGCAGCGGAAACAGGGGGCCCCTCTACGAGCAGTACTTC
>TRBV5-4|once|TRBD1|TRBJ2-1
CASSLASIGTGSYNEQFF
TGTGCCAGCAGCTTGGCCTCTATCGGGACAGGGTCCTACAATGAGCAGTTCTTC
>TRBV19|-|TRBD2|TRBJ2-5
CASSITRGKETQYF
TGTGCCAGTAGTATAACGCGGGGGAAAGAGACCCAGTACTTC
>TRBV11-2|-|TRBD1|TRBJ2-5
CASSLGVRDRREETQYF
TGTGCCAGCAGCTTAGGGGTCCGGGACAGGAGAGAAGAGACCCAGTACTTC
>TRBV6-4|once|-|TRBJ2-1
CASNQTAPVTYNEQFF
TGTGCCAGCAACCAGACCGCTCCCGTTACCTACAATGAGCAGTTCTTC
>TRBV13|few|TRBD2|TRBJ2-2
CASSLELAVNTGELFF
TGTGCCAGCAGCTTAGAACTAGCGGTGAACACCGGGGAGCTGTTTTTT
>TRBV11-2|-|-|TRBJ2-3
CASSLQGWDTQYF
TGTGCCAGCAGCTTGCAGGGGTGGGATACGCAGTATTTT
>TRBV3-1/TRBV3-2|-|TRBD1|TRBJ1-1
CASSQEGRQGAGTEAFF
TGTGCCAGCAGCCAAGAGGGGAGACAGGGGGCAGGAACTGAAGCTTTCTTT
>TRBV7-2|-|-|TRBJ1-6
CASRPAIGYSPLHF
TGTGCCAGCAGACCGGCCATCGGGTACTCACCCCTCCACTTT
>TRBV7-8|-|TRBD1|TRBJ2-2
CASSSSGTDTGELFF
TGTGCCAGCAGCTCATCCGGGACAGACACCGGGGAGCTGTTTTTT
>TRBV18|once|-|TRBJ2-1
CASSPSGVAYNEQFF
TGTGCCAGCTCACCATCGGGGGTGGCCTACAATGAGCAGTTCTTC
>TRBV18|-|-|TRBJ2-3
CASSPDESADTQYF
TGTGCCAGCTCACCCGACGAGAGCGCAGATACGCAGTATTTT
>TRBV6-5|-|-|TRBJ2-7
CASSQNYEQYF
TGTGCCAGCAGTCAAAATTACGAGCAGTACTTC
>TRBV29-1|-|TRBD2|TRBJ2-5
CSVEPWTSGRGETQYF
TGCAGCGTTGAACCGTGGACTAGCGGGAGGGGAGAGACCCAGTACTTC
>TRBV14|-|TRBD1|TRBJ2-7
CASSQGRDRGRWEQYF
TGTGCCAGCAGCCAAGGACGGGACAGGGGGCGCTGGGAGCAGTACTTC
>TRBV4-2|-|-|TRBJ2-2
CASSQDKPFGGSTAGELFF
TGTGCCAGCAGCCAAGATAAGCCGTTCGGGGGCAGTACAGCCGGGGAGCTGTTTTTT
>TRBV5-1|-|-|TRBJ2-2
CASSQGPRELFF
TGCGCCAGCAGCCAAGGGCCTAGGGAGCTGTTTTTT
>TRBV18|few|-|TRBJ1-1
CASRAGVNTEAFF
TGTGCCAGCCGGGCAGGGGTGAACACTGAAGCTTTCTTT
>TRBV21-1|-|-|TRBJ1-2
CASSHEGPGDLNYGYTF
TGTGCCAGCAGCCATGAGGGGCCAGGGGATCTTAACTATGGCTACACCTTC
>TRBV11-2|-|TRBD2|TRBJ2-1
CASSLGQREKEEQFF
TGTGCCAGCAGCCTCGGCCAGCGGGAGAAGGAGGAGCAGTTCTTC
>TRBV5-1|-|-|TRBJ1-6
CASSHGSPLHF
TGCGCCAGCAGTCACGGGTCACCCCTCCACTTT
>TRBV5-1|-|-|TRBJ1-3
CASSSTGTLGNTIYF
TGCGCCAGCAGCTCAACCGGGACACTAGGAAACACCATATATTTT
>TRBV6-5|-|TRBD1|TRBJ2-7
CASSYDARGLYEQYF
TGTGCCAGCAGTTACGACGCCAGGGGGTTGTACGAGCAGTACTTC
>TRBV25-1|-|-|TRBJ2-6
CASSEGSGANVLTF
TGTGCCAGCAGTGAAGGTTCTGGGGCCAACGTCCTGACTTTC
>TRBV20-1|-|-|TRBJ1-2
CSASNRDGYTF
TGCAGTGCTTCCAACAGGGACGGCTACACCTTC
>TRBV7-2|few|-|TRBJ2-7
CASSISESYEQYF
TGTGCCAGCAGCATTAGCGAGTCCTACGAGCAGTACTTC